This T cell receptor beta chain was sequenced in a study of T cells in Graves' hyperthyroidism and ophthalmopathy. Whole-study findings and limits: The model identified upcoming ophthalmopathy a median approximately seven months ahead of onset. Blood also showed most of the thyroid clonotypes that were expanded above 0.001.

RNA transcripts gave rise to amplified TCR beta CDR3 regions. Using the HTBI primer set, a first-round RT-PCR was run on the TCR CDR3. TCRdb re-derived calls from the multiplex PCR reads in MiXCR, one entry per CDR3 protein. The table lists 390,000 or so distinct CDR3 sequences, approximately 15% of them singletons, with under 15% in the top ten. A remark on this clonotype: Antigen specificity is unknown.

V was trimmed by 0 bases and J by 2 bases, leaving 11 bases between them. This CDR3 is 14 amino acids long. CDR1 and CDR2 (germline): DFQATT, SNEGSKA (reference sequence). V and J are TRBV20-1 and TRBJ2-7, with D perhaps assigned TRBD1 or TRBD2 (5 bases each). Sequencing was carried out using blood. The clonotype comes from a man between 18 and 29 years old with Graves' ophthalmopathy. Here the CDR3 DNA reads TGCAGTGCTAGAGATCGACAGACTACCTACGAGCAGTACTTC. Translating gives CSARDRQTTYEQYF.